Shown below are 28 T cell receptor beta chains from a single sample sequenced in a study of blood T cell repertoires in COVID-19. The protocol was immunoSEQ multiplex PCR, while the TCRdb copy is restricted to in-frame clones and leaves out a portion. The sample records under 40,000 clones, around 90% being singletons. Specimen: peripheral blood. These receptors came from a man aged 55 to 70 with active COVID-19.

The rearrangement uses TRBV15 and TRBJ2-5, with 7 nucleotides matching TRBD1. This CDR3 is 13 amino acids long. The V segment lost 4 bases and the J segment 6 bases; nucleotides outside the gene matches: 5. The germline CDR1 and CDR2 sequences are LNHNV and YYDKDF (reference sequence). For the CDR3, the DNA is TGTGCCACCAGCACAGACAGGGTCAAGACCCAGTACTTC. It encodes CATSTDRVKTQYF.

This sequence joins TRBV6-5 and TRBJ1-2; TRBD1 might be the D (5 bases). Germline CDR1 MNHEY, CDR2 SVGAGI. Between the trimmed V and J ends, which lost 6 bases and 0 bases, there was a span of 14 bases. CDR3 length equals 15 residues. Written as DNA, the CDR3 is TGTGCCAGCAGACGTCGACAGCATACTAACTATGGCTACACCTTC. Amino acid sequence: CASRRRQHTNYGYTF.

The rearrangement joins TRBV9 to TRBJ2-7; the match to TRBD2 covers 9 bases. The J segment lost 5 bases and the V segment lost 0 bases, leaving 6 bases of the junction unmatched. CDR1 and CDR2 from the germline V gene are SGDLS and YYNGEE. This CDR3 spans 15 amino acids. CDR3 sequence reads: CASSVVGAGGNEQYF. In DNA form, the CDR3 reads TGTGCCAGCAGCGTAGTCGGAGCGGGAGGAAACGAGCAGTACTTC.

CDR3 sequence: CASSLGGGYGYTF. CDR3 DNA sequence: TGTGCCAGCAGTTTAGGGGGGGGCTATGGCTACACCTTC. This chain connects TRBV12-3 or TRBV12-4 to TRBJ1-2; D may be TRBD1 (5 bases). V dropped 1 base and J dropped 4 bases, with 7 bases sitting between them. This CDR3 spans 13 amino acids.

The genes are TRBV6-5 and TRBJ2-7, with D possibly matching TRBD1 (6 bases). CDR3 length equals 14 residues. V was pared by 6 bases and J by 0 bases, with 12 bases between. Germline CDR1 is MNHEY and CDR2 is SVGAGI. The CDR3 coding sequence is TGTGCCAGCAGACCGGGACACGGCTCCTACGAGCAGTACTTC. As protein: CASRPGHGSYEQYF.

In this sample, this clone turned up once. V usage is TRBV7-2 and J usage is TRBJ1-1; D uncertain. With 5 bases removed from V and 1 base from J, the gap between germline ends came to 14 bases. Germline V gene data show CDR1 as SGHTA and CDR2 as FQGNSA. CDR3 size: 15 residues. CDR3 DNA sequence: TGTGCCAGCAGCCCCCCACCAACATCGAACACTGAAGCTTTCTTT. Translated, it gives CASSPPPTSNTEAFF.

CDR3 region: CATSRGGRGHLNTEAFF. The CDR3 DNA reads TGTGCCACCAGCAGAGGGGGCAGGGGGCATTTGAACACTGAAGCTTTCTTT. V usage is TRBV15 and J usage is TRBJ1-1; 8 nucleotides agree with TRBD1. This CDR3 is 17 amino acids long. Germline CDR1 LNHNV, CDR2 YYDKDF (reference sequence). Trimming took 1 base from V and 0 from J; bases not matched to a gene: 7.

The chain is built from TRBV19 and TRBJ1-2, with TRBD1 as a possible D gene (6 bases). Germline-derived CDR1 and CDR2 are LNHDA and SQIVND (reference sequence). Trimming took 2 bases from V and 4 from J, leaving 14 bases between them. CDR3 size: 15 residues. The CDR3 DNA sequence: TGTGCCAGTAGTATACGGGGGGCGATGCTCTATGGCTACACCTTC. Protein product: CASSIRGAMLYGYTF. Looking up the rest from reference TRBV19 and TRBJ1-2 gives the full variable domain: DGGITQSPKYLFRKEGQNVTLSCEQNLNHDAMYWYRQDPGQGLRLIYYSQIVNDFQKGDIAEGYSVSREKKESFPLTVTSAQKNPTAFYLCASSIRGAMLYGYTFGSGTRLTVV.

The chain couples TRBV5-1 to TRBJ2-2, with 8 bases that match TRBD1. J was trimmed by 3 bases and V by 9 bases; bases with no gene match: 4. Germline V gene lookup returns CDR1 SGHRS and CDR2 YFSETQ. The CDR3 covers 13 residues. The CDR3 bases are TGCGCCATCGGGGACAGGTACACCGGGGAGCTGTTTTTT. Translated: CAIGDRYTGELFF.

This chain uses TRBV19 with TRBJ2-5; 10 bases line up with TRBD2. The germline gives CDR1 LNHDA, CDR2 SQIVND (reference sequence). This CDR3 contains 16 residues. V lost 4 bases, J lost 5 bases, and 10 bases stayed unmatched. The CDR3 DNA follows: TGTGCCAGTAGTAACCTAGCGGGGGATCTTAGTGAGACCCAGTACTTC. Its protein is CASSNLAGDLSETQYF.

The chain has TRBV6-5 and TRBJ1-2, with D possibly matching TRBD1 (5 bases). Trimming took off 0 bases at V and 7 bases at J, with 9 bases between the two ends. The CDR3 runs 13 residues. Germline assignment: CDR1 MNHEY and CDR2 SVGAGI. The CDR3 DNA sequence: TGTGCCAGCAGTTACTCCGGGGGAAGTGGCTACACCTTC. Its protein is CASSYSGGSGYTF.

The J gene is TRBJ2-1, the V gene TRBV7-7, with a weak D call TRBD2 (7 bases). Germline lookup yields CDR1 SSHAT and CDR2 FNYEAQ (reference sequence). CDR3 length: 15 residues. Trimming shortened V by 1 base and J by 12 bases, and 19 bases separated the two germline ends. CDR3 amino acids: CASSLGGGRSRRQFF. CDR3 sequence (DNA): TGTGCCAGCAGCTTAGGGGGGGGCAGATCTCGTCGGCAGTTCTTC.

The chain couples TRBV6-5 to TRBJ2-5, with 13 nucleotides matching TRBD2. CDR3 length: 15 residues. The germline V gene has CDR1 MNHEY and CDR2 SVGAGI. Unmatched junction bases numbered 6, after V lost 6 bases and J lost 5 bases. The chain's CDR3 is CASSRGTSGVETQYF. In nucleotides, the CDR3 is TGTGCCAGCAGCCGTGGGACTAGCGGGGTTGAGACCCAGTACTTC.

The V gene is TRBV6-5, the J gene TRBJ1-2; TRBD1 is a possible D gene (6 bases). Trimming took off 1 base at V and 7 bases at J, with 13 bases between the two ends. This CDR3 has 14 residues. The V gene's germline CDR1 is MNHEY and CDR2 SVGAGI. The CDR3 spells CASSYFQGLGGYTF. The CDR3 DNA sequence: TGTGCCAGCAGTTACTTTCAGGGGCTTGGTGGCTACACCTTC.

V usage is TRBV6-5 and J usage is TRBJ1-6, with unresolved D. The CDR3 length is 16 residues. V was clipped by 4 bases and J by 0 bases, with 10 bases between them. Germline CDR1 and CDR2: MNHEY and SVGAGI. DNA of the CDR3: TGTGCCAGCAGTTTCCGGGGAAGCTCCTATAATTCACCCCTCCACTTT. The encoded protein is CASSFRGSSYNSPLHF.

CDR3 sequence: CASSHRQGFTGNTIYF. The CDR3 bases are TGTGCCAGTAGTCACCGACAGGGATTCACTGGAAACACCATATATTTT. V and J are TRBV19 and TRBJ1-3; 7 bases align to TRBD1. Trimming took 5 bases from V and 2 from J; bases not matched to a gene: 9. The CDR3 contains 16 residues. Per the germline V gene, CDR1 is LNHDA and CDR2 is SQIVND (reference sequence).

The CDR3 region has the DNA TGTGCCGGACAGGCAACTAATGAAAAACTGTTTTTT. Translating it yields CAGQATNEKLFF. The chain has TRBV2 and TRBJ1-4; 7 bases match TRBD1. The trim removed 11 bases at V and 0 bases at J, leaving 0 bases unmatched. This CDR3 is built from 12 residues. Germline V lookup: CDR1 SNHLY, CDR2 FYNNEI.

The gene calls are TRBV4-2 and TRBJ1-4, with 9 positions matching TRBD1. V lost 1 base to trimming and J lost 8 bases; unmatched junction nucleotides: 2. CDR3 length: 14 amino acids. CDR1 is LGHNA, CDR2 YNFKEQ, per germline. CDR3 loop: CASSQGQGGEKLFF. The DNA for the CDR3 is TGTGCCAGCAGCCAAGGACAGGGGGGAGAAAAACTGTTTTTT.

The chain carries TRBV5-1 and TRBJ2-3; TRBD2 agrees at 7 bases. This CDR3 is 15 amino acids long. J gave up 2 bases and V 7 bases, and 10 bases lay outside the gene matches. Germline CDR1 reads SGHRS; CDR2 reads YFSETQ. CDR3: CASSRGGGTTDTQYF. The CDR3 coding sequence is TGCGCCAGCTCCCGCGGGGGAGGTACCACAGATACGCAGTATTTT.

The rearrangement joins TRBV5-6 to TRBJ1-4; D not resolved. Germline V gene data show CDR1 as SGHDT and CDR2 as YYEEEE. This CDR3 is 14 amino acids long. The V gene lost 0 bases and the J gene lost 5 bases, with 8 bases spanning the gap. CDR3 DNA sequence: TGTGCCAGCAGCTTGGGAGGATACAATGAAAAACTGTTTTTT. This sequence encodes CASSLGGYNEKLFF.

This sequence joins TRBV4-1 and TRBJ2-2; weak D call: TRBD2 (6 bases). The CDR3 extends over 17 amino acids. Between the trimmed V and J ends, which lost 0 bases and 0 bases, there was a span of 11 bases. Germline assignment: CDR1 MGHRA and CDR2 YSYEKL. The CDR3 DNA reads TGCGCCAGCAGCCAAGATCCCGGGAGAGCGAACACCGGGGAGCTGTTTTTT. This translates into CASSQDPGRANTGELFF.

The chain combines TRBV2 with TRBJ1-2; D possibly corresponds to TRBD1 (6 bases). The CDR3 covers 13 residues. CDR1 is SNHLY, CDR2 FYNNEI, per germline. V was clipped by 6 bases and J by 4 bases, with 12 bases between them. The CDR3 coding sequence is TGTGCCAGCAGCGAGACAGGAACCTATGGCTACACCTTC. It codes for CASSETGTYGYTF.

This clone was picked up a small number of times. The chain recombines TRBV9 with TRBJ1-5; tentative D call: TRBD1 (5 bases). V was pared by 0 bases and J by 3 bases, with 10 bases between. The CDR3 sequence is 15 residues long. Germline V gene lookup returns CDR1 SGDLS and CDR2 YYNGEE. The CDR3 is CASSVGSGANQPQHF. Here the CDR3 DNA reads TGTGCCAGCAGCGTAGGGTCTGGGGCCAATCAGCCCCAGCATTTT.

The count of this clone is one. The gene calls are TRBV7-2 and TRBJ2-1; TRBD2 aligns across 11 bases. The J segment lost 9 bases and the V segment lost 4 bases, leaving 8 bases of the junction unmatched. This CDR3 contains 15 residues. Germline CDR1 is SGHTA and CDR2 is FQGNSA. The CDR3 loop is CASSSPSGGPGEQFF. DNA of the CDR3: TGTGCCAGCAGCTCCCCTAGCGGGGGGCCGGGTGAGCAGTTCTTC. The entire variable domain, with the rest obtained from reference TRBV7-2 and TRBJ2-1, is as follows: GAGVSQSPSNKVTEKGKDVELRCDPISGHTALYWYRQSLGQGLEFLIYFQGNSAPDKSGLPSDRFSAERTGGSVSTLTIQRTQQEDSAVYLCASSSPSGGPGEQFFGPGTRLTVL.

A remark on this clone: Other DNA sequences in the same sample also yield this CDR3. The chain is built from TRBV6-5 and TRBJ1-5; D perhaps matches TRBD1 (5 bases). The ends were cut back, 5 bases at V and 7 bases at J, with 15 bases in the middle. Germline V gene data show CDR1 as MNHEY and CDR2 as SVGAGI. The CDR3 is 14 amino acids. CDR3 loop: CASSRGGVGQPQHF. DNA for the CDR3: TGTGCCAGCAGTCGAGGAGGGGTTGGGCAGCCCCAGCATTTT.

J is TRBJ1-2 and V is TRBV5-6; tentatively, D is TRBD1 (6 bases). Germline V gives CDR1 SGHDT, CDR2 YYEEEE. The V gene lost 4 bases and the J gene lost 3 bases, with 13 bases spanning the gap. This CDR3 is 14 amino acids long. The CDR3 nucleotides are TGTGCCAGCAGCCGAGCTGACAGGTACTATGGCTACACCTTC. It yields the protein CASSRADRYYGYTF.

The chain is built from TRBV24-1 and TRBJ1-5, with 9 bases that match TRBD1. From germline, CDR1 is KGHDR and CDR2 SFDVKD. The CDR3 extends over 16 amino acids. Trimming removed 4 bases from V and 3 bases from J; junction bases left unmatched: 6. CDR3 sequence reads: CATSDRAQGANQPQHF. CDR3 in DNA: TGTGCCACCAGTGACCGGGCACAGGGGGCCAATCAGCCCCAGCATTTT.

CDR3 nucleotide sequence: TGTGCCAGCAGTTACCAACGTGGCAGAATGAACACTGAAGCTTTCTTT. Protein sequence: CASSYQRGRMNTEAFF. The J gene is TRBJ1-1, the V gene TRBV6-2 or TRBV6-3; D is unresolved. V lost 2 bases to trimming and J lost 0 bases, with 13 bases between them. Looked up from germline, CDR1 is MNHEY and CDR2 is SVGEGT. This CDR3 has 16 amino acids.